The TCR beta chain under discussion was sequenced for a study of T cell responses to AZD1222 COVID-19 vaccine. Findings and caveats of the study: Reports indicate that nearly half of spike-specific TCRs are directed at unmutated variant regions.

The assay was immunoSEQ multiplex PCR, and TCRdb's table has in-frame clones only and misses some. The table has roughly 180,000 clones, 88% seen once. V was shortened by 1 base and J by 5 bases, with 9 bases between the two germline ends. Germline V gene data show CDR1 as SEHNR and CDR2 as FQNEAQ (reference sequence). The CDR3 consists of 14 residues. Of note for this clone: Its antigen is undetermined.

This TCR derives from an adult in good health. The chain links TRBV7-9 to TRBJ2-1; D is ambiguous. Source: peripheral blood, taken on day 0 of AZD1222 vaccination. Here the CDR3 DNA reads TGTGCCAGCAGCTTAGTCTTTAGAGACAATGAGCAGTTCTTC. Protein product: CASSLVFRDNEQFF.